The 28 T cell receptor beta chains reported below all come from one sample, sequenced in a study of OX40 agonist ivuxolimab in advanced cancers. Data came from immunoSEQ multiplex PCR; TCRdb stores just in-frame clones and leaves some out. The repertoire includes 44,000 or so clones, less than 85% of them detected once, and 1.5% to 2% sits in the top ten. The sample here was CD4+ or CD8+ T cells sorted from blood, taken in a trial of the OX40 agonist ivuxolimab. The receptor set was obtained from an adult with an advanced solid tumor such as melanoma, head and neck, liver or kidney cancer.

The CDR3 nucleotides are TGTGCCAGCAGCGTAACTAGCGGGGCCACTTTGAACGAGCAGTACTTC. It translates to CASSVTSGATLNEQYF. The V call is TRBV9, the J call TRBJ2-7; 10 bases line up with TRBD2. Per germline, CDR1 SGDLS and CDR2 YYNGEE. The CDR3 consists of 16 residues. Losses at the gene ends were 1 base for V and 5 bases for J; bases not matched to a gene: 9. Complete variable domain (other parts from reference TRBV9 and TRBJ2-7): DSGVTQTPKHLITATGQRVTLRCSPRSGDLSVYWYQQSLDQGLQFLIQYYNGEERAKGNILERFSAQQFPDLHSELNLSSLELGDSALYFCASSVTSGATLNEQYFGPGTRLTVT.

This rearrangement joins TRBV2 to TRBJ1-1, with D possibly matching TRBD1 (6 bases). Germline values: CDR1 SNHLY, CDR2 FYNNEI. Trimming removed 3 bases at V and 1 base at J, with 12 bases between. The CDR3 loop spans 15 amino acids. Here the CDR3 DNA reads TGTGCCAGCAGTGAGTTGGGACACCAGAACACTGAAGCTTTCTTT. This sequence encodes CASSELGHQNTEAFF.

The chain carries TRBV9 and TRBJ1-4; 7 nucleotides agree with TRBD1. The V segment lost 4 bases and the J segment 5 bases; nucleotides outside the gene matches: 5. The CDR3 consists of 14 residues. The germline gives CDR1 SGDLS, CDR2 YYNGEE. The CDR3 loop reads CASSKGTDNEKLFF. In nucleotides, the CDR3 is TGTGCCAGCAGCAAAGGGACAGACAATGAAAAACTGTTTTTT.

V usage is TRBV27 and J usage is TRBJ2-5; no firm D call. The CDR3 runs to 12 residues. The germline V gene has CDR1 MNHEY and CDR2 SMNVEV (reference sequence). V was shortened by 5 bases and J by 5 bases, with 9 bases between the two germline ends. CDR3 nucleotide sequence: TGTGCCAGCAGTCAAACACGGGAGACCCAGTACTTC. It translates to CASSQTRETQYF.

This chain joins TRBV4-3 and TRBJ2-4; D unresolved. The CDR3 has 13 amino acids. The germline V gene encodes CDR1 LGHNA and CDR2 YSLEER. V lost 4 bases and J lost 7, with 11 bases in between. The CDR3 sequence: CASSPSAQNIQYF. The CDR3 coding sequence is TGCGCCAGCAGCCCCTCGGCACAGAACATTCAGTACTTC.

This clone was recorded once. The chain recombines TRBV19 with TRBJ2-4; 9 bases line up with TRBD1. The germline gives CDR1 LNHDA, CDR2 SQIVND (reference sequence). This CDR3 spans 15 amino acids. V gave up 5 bases and J gave up 2 bases; unmatched junction bases: 4. CDR3 protein: CASSLDRGPKNIQYF. Here the CDR3 DNA reads TGTGCCAGTAGTCTGGACAGGGGACCCAAAAACATTCAGTACTTC.

This clone was observed a few times. J is TRBJ2-7 and V is TRBV5-6; a possible D gene is TRBD2 (5 bases). The germline CDR1 and CDR2 sequences are SGHDT and YYEEEE. CDR3 length equals 16 residues. V gave up 5 bases and J gave up 2 bases, with 20 bases separating them. CDR3 in amino acids: CASRDGNSGNPYEQYF. CDR3 bases: TGTGCCAGCAGGGACGGTAACTCGGGAAATCCCTACGAGCAGTACTTC.

The V gene is TRBV7-3, the J gene TRBJ2-3, with D perhaps being TRBD1 or TRBD2 (5 bases each). Looked up from germline, CDR1 is SGHTA and CDR2 is FQGTGA. The V end was cut by 3 bases, the J end by 6 bases, with 10 bases between. The CDR3 sequence is 13 residues long. CDR3 protein: CASSFSRGDTQYF. CDR3 sequence (DNA): TGTGCCAGCAGCTTCTCGAGGGGTGATACGCAGTATTTT.

The J gene is TRBJ2-3, the V gene TRBV5-5; no firm D call. Trimming shortened V by 4 bases and J by 5 bases, and 8 bases separated the two germline ends. The CDR3 contains 12 residues. Germline V gene sequence: CDR1 SGHKS, CDR2 YYEKEE (reference sequence). Written as DNA, the CDR3 is TGTGCCAGCAGCAATTTTAGAGATACGCAGTATTTT. It is translated as CASSNFRDTQYF.

The genes are TRBV19 and TRBJ2-1; D remains ambiguous. The CDR3 loop spans 14 amino acids. Germline values: CDR1 LNHDA, CDR2 SQIVND (reference sequence). V dropped 7 bases and J dropped 8 bases, with 18 bases sitting between them. The DNA for the CDR3 is TGTGCCAGTATGTCTTTAACCGATAGGGATGAGCAGTTCTTC. It encodes CASMSLTDRDEQFF.

In its sample, this clone is medium-sized. The chain links TRBV5-8 to TRBJ1-2; TRBD1 is a possible D gene (5 bases). This CDR3 contains 14 residues. The V gene's germline CDR1 is SGHTS and CDR2 YDEGEE. The V and J ends lost 7 bases and 14 bases respectively, with 27 bases between them. CDR3 amino acids: CASRFKGTGRFCTF. In DNA form, the CDR3 reads TGTGCCAGCCGATTCAAGGGGACTGGACGGTTTTGTACCTTC.

The chain uses TRBV7-2 and TRBJ2-5; D is possibly TRBD1 (5 bases). V was shortened by 1 base and J by 5 bases, with 14 bases between the two germline ends. From germline, CDR1 is SGHTA and CDR2 FQGNSA. The CDR3 sequence is 15 residues long. The CDR3 coding sequence is TGTGCCAGCAGCTTAGACGGCAGGGTGGGTGAGACCCAGTACTTC. It specifies CASSLDGRVGETQYF. The full variable domain, rest sourced from reference TRBV7-2 and TRBJ2-5, is GAGVSQSPSNKVTEKGKDVELRCDPISGHTALYWYRQSLGQGLEFLIYFQGNSAPDKSGLPSDRFSAERTGGSVSTLTIQRTQQEDSAVYLCASSLDGRVGETQYFGPGTRLLVL.

The chain joins TRBV29-1 to TRBJ1-1; no clear D gene. The CDR3 extends over 13 amino acids. V was clipped by 7 bases and J by 6 bases, with 18 bases between them. CDR1 is SQVTM, CDR2 ANQGSEA, per germline. CDR3 coding DNA: TGCAGCGCCTTATCGGGGAGAATAGCTGAAGCTTTCTTT. Protein product: CSALSGRIAEAFF.

This clone was seen a few times. This sequence joins TRBV2 and TRBJ1-6, with 10 bases aligning to TRBD1. V was pared by 6 bases and J by 9 bases, with 8 bases of the junction left unmatched. Germline assignment: CDR1 SNHLY and CDR2 FYNNEI. CDR3 size: 15 residues. CDR3 nucleotide sequence: TGTGCCAGCAGGGGGGGGACAGGGGAATCTTCACCCCTCCACTTT. The encoded protein is CASRGGTGESSPLHF.

The chain links TRBV5-1 to TRBJ2-3; 12 bases are shared with TRBD2. The trim removed 0 bases at V and 2 bases at J, leaving 4 bases unmatched. CDR1 and CDR2 from the germline V gene are SGHRS and YFSETQ. This CDR3 is 17 amino acids long. In DNA form, the CDR3 reads TGCGCCAGCAGCTTGGGGACTAGCGGGGCAATCACAGATACGCAGTATTTT. Amino acid sequence: CASSLGTSGAITDTQYF.

The chain recombines TRBV2 with TRBJ1-2; D unclear. Trimming took off 0 bases at V and 8 bases at J, with 13 bases between the two ends. The CDR3 is made up of 14 amino acids. The germline gives CDR1 SNHLY, CDR2 FYNNEI. The CDR3 protein is CASSEALVTRGYTF. The DNA for the CDR3 is TGTGCCAGCAGTGAAGCGCTGGTAACGCGCGGCTACACCTTC.

J is TRBJ1-4 and V is TRBV28, with D perhaps matching TRBD1 (6 bases). This CDR3 has 17 amino acids. V lost 5 bases, J lost 3 bases, and 19 bases lay in between. The germline CDR1 and CDR2 sequences are MDHEN and SYDVKM. CDR3 DNA sequence: TGTGCCAGCAGTCCGGCGGGCAGGGGAGGCCCTAATGAAAAACTGTTTTTT. It encodes CASSPAGRGGPNEKLFF. The whole variable domain, remainder taken from reference TRBV28 and TRBJ1-4, is DVKVTQSSRYLVKRTGEKVFLECVQDMDHENMFWYRQDPGLGLRLIYFSYDVKMKEKGDIPEGYSVSREKKERFSLILESASTNQTSMYLCASSPAGRGGPNEKLFFGSGTQLSVL.

The V and J genes are TRBV11-3 and TRBJ2-3, with D possibly matching TRBD1 (5 bases). V gave up 1 base and J gave up 2 bases, with 10 bases separating them. This CDR3 region has 15 residues. Germline V gene lookup returns CDR1 SGHNT and CDR2 YENEEA. In DNA form, the CDR3 reads TGTGCCAGCAGCTTAGTCGGCAGGGACACAGATACGCAGTATTTT. This sequence encodes CASSLVGRDTDTQYF. The whole variable domain, remainder taken from reference TRBV11-3 and TRBJ2-3, is EAGVVQSPRYKIIEKKQPVAFWCNPISGHNTLYWYLQNLGQGPELLIRYENEEAVDDSQLPKDRFSAERLKGVDSTLKIQPAELGDSAVYLCASSLVGRDTDTQYFGPGTRLTVL.

The chain joins TRBV6-6 to TRBJ2-5; D is possibly TRBD1 (6 bases). Germline CDR1 is MNHNY and CDR2 is SVGAGI (reference sequence). V lost 8 bases and J lost 3, with 7 bases in between. The CDR3 is 11 residues long. In DNA form, the CDR3 reads TGTGCCAGCGGGACAAAAGAGACCCAGTACTTC. Its translation: CASGTKETQYF.

This clone was detected only once. The rearrangement uses TRBV6-4 and TRBJ1-5, with unresolved D. V was trimmed by 3 bases and J by 6 bases, leaving 12 bases between them. The V gene's germline CDR1 is MRHNA and CDR2 SNTAGT. CDR3 length: 14 amino acids. CDR3 sequence: CASSEPRRGQPQHF. CDR3 in DNA: TGTGCCAGCAGTGAGCCGCGACGGGGTCAGCCCCAGCATTTT.

The chain is built from TRBV5-5 and TRBJ2-7; D may match TRBD1 or TRBD2 (6 bases each). The V end lost 4 bases, the J end lost 7 bases, and 18 bases lay between the germline ends. Germline values: CDR1 SGHKS, CDR2 YYEKEE (reference sequence). This CDR3 region has 14 residues. CDR3 in amino acids: CASSKGGRSREQYF. The CDR3 region has the DNA TGTGCCAGCAGCAAGGGGGGCAGAAGTAGGGAGCAGTACTTC.

A few counts support this clone. The chain combines TRBV29-1 with TRBJ1-2; tentative D call: TRBD1 (6 bases). Germline V lookup: CDR1 SQVTM, CDR2 ANQGSEA. V was clipped by 2 bases and J by 6 bases, with 10 bases between them. The CDR3 is 12 residues long. In DNA, the CDR3 is TGCAGCGTTGAAACAGGGTCTAATGGCTACACCTTC. Its translation is CSVETGSNGYTF.

This clone came up once. This chain links TRBV6-1 with TRBJ1-5; D is undetermined. The CDR3 has 12 residues. Trimming cost V 0 bases and J 11 bases, with 8 bases left between them. CDR1 and CDR2 (germline): MNHNS, SASEGT. CDR3 residues: CASSEARSTQHF. The CDR3 DNA reads TGTGCCAGCAGTGAAGCCAGGTCGACCCAGCATTTT.

This clone was observed a handful of times. The J gene is TRBJ1-3, the V gene TRBV5-1; D remains ambiguous. CDR3 size: 18 residues. Trimming took off 1 base at V and 1 base at J, with 18 bases between the two ends. CDR1 and CDR2 (germline): SGHRS, YFSETQ. CDR3 protein: CASSLLFADLGSGNTIYF. CDR3 coding DNA: TGCGCCAGCAGCTTGTTGTTCGCAGACCTGGGGTCTGGAAACACCATATATTTT.

In this sample, this clone turned up a few times. This sequence joins TRBV18 and TRBJ2-5, with TRBD2 as a possible D gene (6 bases). V gave up 4 bases and J gave up 7 bases, with 16 bases separating them. The CDR3 is made up of 14 amino acids. Looked up from germline, CDR1 is KGHSH and CDR2 is LQKENI. The CDR3 DNA is TGTGCCAGCTCACGCGGGACGGACCTTGGGACCCAGTACTTC. Its protein is CASSRGTDLGTQYF.

The chain is built from TRBV7-2 and TRBJ1-1, with TRBD1 identical over 9 bases. CDR1 and CDR2 from the germline V gene are SGHTA and FQGNSA. The CDR3 length is 16 residues. J gave up 0 bases and V 5 bases, and 7 bases lay outside the gene matches. The CDR3 coding sequence is TGTGCCAGCAGCGTCCGGGACAGGGCCTTGAACACTGAAGCTTTCTTT. This codes for CASSVRDRALNTEAFF.

The chain joins TRBV5-1 to TRBJ2-3; TRBD2 aligns across 11 bases. Losses at the gene ends were 7 bases for V and 6 bases for J; bases not matched to a gene: 13. The germline V gene has CDR1 SGHRS and CDR2 YFSETQ. The CDR3 contains 16 residues. In nucleotides, the CDR3 is TGCGCCAGCGGATCCGGGACTAGCGGAGAGGGGGATACGCAGTATTTT. This sequence encodes CASGSGTSGEGDTQYF.

The chain has TRBV6-5 and TRBJ2-5; 8 positions match TRBD2. Germline CDR1 is MNHEY and CDR2 is SVGAGI. CDR3 length: 15 amino acids. V was pared by 6 bases and J by 4 bases, with 10 bases of the junction left unmatched. In nucleotides, the CDR3 is TGTGCCAGCAGAGCCGGGGGGGCCAGGAGAGAGACCCAGTACTTC. It specifies CASRAGGARRETQYF.